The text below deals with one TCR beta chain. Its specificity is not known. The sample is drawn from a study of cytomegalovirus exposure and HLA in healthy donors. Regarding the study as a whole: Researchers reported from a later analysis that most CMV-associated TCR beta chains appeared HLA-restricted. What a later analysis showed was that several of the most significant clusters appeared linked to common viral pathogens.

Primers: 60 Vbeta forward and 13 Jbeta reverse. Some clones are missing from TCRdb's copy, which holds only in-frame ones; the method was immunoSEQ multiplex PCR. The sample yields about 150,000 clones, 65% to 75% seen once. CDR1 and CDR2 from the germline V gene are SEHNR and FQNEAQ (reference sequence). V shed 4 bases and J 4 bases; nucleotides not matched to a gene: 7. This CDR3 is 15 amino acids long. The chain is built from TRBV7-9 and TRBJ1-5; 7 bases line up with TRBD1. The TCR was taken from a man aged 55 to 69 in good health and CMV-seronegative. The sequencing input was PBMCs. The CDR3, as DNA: TGTGCCAGCAGCTCGCCCGGGACAGATAATCAGCCCCAGCATTTT. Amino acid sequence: CASSSPGTDNQPQHF.